This T cell receptor (beta chain) was recorded in a study of T cell clonotyping in hematopoietic cell transplantation. Points from the study as a whole: Higher Inverse Simpson Index values in graft donor and pretransplant recipient predicted broader posttransplant TCR diversity. Few recipient clonotypes overlapped donors; over 95% were de novo at given depth. Without cell sorting, CD4 versus CD8 contributions remain unresolved.

V was clipped by 7 bases and J by 1 base, with 13 bases between them. CDR3 size: 13 residues. Looked up from germline, CDR1 is SQVTM and CDR2 is ANQGSEA. For this clone: Its antigen is unknown.

Sequencing was performed with immunoSEQ multiplex PCR; in TCRdb, only in-frame clones are kept and a portion is missing. The repertoire holds approximately 7,200 clones, with approximately 88% as singletons. Source: PBMCs, taken 100 days after allogeneic stem cell transplant. The rearrangement links TRBV29-1 to TRBJ1-1, with D possibly matching TRBD1 (5 bases). This sequence was found in a male patient aged 18 to 35 who had an allogeneic stem cell transplant from a related donor, so the T cells may come from the graft donor. Some clones in this sample may be carry-over from other donors' samples. The CDR3 DNA follows: TGCAGCGCCCCCGGGGGTGAGAACACTGAAGCTTTCTTT. Residues: CSAPGGENTEAFF.